This section outlines one T cell receptor (beta chain) sequence together with its context. The sample is drawn from a study of control samples from healthy donors and cancer patients. The CDR3 loop spans 14 amino acids. CDR1 and CDR2 (germline): SGHRS, YFSETQ. Trimming took 1 base from V and 0 from J, leaving 7 bases between them. The data were produced by immunoSEQ multiplex PCR, yet TCRdb's version contains in-frame clones alone and is incomplete. The sample consists of tens of thousands of clones, about 88% of them appearing once. The TCR originated in a woman between 55 and 75 years old in good health. This chain joins TRBV5-1 and TRBJ1-1; D is undetermined. Sequenced input: blood. This CDR3 is CASSLTFMNTEAFF. CDR3 DNA sequence: TGCGCCAGCAGCTTGACTTTCATGAACACTGAAGCTTTCTTT.